The clone carrying this TCR beta chain came up many times. Its antigen is undetermined. These data come from a study of T cells in Graves' hyperthyroidism and ophthalmopathy. General study results and limits: Ophthalmopathy onset followed model prediction by a median approximately six months. Researchers report that a 13 V-J model separated ophthalmopathy from stable hyperthyroidism.

Amplified TCR beta CDR3 regions came from RNA transcripts. With the HTBI primer set, the TCR CDR3 went through a first round of RT-PCR. MiXCR, run by TCRdb on the multiplex PCR reads, gives a single entry per CDR3 protein. The table shows approximately 380,000 distinct CDR3 sequences, with about 18% occurring only once. CDR1 is SGHAT and CDR2 is FQDESV in the germline V gene (reference sequence). The V gene lost 5 bases and the J gene lost 0 bases, with 14 bases spanning the gap. This CDR3 has 16 amino acids. This TCR was sampled from a woman aged 18-29 years with Graves' hyperthyroidism. This chain links TRBV11-1 with TRBJ1-5; D uncertain. Sequencing was done on a sample of blood. CDR3 residues: CASSPAGYYSNQPQHF. In nucleotides, the CDR3 is TGTGCCAGCAGCCCAGCGGGATATTATAGCAATCAGCCCCAGCATTTT.